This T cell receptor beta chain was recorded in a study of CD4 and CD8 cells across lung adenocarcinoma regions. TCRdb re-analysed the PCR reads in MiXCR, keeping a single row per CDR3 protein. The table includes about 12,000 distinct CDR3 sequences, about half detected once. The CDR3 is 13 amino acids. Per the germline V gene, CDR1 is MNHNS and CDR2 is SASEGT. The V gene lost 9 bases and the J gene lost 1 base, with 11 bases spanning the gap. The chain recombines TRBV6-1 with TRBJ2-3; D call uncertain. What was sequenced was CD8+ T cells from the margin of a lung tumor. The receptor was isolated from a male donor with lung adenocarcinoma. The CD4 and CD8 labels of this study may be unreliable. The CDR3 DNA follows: TGTGCCAGTTTCCCCCCGGGCACAGATACGCAGTATTTT. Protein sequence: CASFPPGTDTQYF.